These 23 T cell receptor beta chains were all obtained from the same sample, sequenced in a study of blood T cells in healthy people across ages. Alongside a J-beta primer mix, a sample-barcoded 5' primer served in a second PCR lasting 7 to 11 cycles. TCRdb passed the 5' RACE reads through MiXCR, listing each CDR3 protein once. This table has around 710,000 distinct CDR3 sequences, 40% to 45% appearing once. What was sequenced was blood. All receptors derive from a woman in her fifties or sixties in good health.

The CDR3 DNA is TGTGCCAGCAGCAAAGTTACGGGGACCCAGTACTTC. Amino acid sequence: CASSKVTGTQYF. This sequence joins TRBV21-1 and TRBJ2-5. TRBV21-1 is assigned pseudogene status. The CDR3 contains 12 residues.

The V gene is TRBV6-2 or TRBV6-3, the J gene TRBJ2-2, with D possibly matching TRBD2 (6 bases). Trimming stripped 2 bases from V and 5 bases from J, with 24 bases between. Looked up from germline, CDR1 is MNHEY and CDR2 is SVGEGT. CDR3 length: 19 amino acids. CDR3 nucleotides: TGTGCCAGCAGTTACAATTACGGCGGGAACGTGGGTTATACCGGGGAGCTGTTTTTT. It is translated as CASSYNYGGNVGYTGELFF.

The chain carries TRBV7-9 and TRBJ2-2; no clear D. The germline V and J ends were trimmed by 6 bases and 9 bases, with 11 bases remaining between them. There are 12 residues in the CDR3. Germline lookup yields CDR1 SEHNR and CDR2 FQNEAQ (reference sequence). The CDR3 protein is CASRTDERELFF. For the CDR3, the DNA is TGTGCCAGCAGGACGGACGAGCGGGAGCTGTTTTTT.

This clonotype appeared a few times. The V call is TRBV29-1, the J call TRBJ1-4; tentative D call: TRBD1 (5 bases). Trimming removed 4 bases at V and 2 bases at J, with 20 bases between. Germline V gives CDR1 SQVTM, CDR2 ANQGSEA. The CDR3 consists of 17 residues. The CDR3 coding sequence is TGCAGCGTTGGCCAGTGGACATCCCTGGGTACTAATGAAAAACTGTTTTTT. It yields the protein CSVGQWTSLGTNEKLFF. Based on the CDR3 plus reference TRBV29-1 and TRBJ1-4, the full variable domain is SAVISQKPSRDICQRGTSLTIQCQVDSQVTMMFWYRQQPGQSLTLIATANQGSEATYESGFVIDKFPISRPNLTFSTLTVSNMSPEDSSIYLCSVGQWTSLGTNEKLFFGSGTQLSVL.

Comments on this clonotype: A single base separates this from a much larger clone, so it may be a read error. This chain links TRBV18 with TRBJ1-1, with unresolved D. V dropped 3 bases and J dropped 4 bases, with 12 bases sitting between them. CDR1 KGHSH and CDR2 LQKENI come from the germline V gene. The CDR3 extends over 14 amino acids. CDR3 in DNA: TGTGCCAGCTCACCCGCGCAGGTGGGCACTGAAGCTTTCTTT. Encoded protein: CASSPAQVGTEAFF.

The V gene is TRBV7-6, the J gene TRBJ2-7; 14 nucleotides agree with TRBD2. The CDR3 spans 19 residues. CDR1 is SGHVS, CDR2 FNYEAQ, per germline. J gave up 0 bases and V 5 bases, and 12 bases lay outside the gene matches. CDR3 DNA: TGTGCCAGCAGCGGACGACTAGCGGGGGGGATTAAAAGCTCCTACGAGCAGTACTTC. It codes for CASSGRLAGGIKSSYEQYF.

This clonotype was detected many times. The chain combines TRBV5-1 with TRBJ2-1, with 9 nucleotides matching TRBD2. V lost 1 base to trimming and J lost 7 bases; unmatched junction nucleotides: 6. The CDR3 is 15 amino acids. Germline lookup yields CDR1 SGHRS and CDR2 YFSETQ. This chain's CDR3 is CASSLTTSGWNEQFF. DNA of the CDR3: TGCGCCAGCAGCTTGACGACTAGCGGCTGGAATGAGCAGTTCTTC.

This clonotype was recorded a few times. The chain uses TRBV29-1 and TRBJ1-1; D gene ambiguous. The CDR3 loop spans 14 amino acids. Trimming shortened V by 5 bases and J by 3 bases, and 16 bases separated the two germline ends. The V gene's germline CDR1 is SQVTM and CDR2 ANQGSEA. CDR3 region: CSVHPRARDTEAFF. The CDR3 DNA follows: TGCAGCGTTCACCCGAGGGCGAGGGACACTGAAGCTTTCTTT. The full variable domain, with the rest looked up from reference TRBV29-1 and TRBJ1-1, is SAVISQKPSRDICQRGTSLTIQCQVDSQVTMMFWYRQQPGQSLTLIATANQGSEATYESGFVIDKFPISRPNLTFSTLTVSNMSPEDSSIYLCSVHPRARDTEAFFGQGTRLTVV.

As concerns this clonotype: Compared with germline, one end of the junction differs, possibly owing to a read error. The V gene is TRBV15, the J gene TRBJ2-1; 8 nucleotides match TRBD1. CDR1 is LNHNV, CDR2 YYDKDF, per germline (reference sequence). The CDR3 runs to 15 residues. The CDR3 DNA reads TGTGCCACCAGGACAGGGGACCGGGAATACAATGTGCAGTTCTTC. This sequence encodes CATRTGDREYNVQFF.

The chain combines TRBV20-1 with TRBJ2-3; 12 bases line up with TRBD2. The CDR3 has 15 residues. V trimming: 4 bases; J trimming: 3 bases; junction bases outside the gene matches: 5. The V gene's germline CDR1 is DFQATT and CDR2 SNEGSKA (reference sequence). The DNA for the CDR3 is TGCAGTGCTACCGAGACTAGCGGGAGAACAGATACGCAGTATTTT. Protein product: CSATETSGRTDTQYF.

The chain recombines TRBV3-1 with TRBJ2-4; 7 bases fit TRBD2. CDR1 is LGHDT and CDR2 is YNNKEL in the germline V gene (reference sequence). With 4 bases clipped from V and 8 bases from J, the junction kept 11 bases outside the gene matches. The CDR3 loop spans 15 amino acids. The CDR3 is CASSPPSGVVDIQYF. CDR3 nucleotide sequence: TGTGCCAGCAGCCCCCCGAGCGGGGTGGTGGACATTCAGTACTTC.

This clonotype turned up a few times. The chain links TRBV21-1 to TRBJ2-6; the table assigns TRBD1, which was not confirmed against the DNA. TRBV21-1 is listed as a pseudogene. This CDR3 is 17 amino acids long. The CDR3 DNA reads TGTGCCAGCAGCAGTCGGACAGGCGTCTCTGGGGCCAACGTCCTGACTTTC. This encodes CASSSRTGVSGANVLTF.

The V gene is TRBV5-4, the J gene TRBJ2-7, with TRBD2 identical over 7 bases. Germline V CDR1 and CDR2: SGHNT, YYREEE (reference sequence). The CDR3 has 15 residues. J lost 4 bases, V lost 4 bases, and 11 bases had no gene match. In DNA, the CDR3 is TGTGCCAGCAGCCGGGGGTCTAGCGGAGAGTACGAGCAGTACTTC. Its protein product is CASSRGSSGEYEQYF.

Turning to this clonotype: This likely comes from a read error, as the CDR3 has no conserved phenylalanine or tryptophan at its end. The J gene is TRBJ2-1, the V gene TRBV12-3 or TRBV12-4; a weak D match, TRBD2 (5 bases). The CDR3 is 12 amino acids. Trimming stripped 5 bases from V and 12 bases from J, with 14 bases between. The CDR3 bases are TGTGCCAGCAGTCCGATAATGGGAGTGCAGTTCTCC. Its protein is CASSPIMGVQFS.

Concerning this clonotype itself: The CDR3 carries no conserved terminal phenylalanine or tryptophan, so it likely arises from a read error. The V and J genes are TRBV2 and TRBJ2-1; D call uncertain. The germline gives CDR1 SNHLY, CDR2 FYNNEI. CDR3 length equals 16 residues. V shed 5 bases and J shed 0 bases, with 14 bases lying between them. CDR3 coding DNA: TGTGCCAGCAGTAGGTCTTACATGAGCTCCTACAATGAGCAGTTCCTC. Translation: CASSRSYMSSYNEQFL.

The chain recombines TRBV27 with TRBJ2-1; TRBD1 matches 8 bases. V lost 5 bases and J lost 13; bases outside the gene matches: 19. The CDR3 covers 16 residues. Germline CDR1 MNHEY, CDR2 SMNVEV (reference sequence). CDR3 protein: CASSQYRPAGGGRQFF. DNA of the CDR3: TGTGCCAGCAGTCAATACCGCCCCGCAGGGGGCGGACGTCAGTTCTTC.

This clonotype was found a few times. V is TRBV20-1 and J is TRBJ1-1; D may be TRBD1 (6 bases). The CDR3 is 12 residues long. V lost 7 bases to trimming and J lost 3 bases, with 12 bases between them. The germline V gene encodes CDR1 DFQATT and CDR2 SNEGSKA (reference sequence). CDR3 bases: TGCAGTGGAGATAAGGGGGACACTGAAGCTTTCTTT. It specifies CSGDKGDTEAFF.

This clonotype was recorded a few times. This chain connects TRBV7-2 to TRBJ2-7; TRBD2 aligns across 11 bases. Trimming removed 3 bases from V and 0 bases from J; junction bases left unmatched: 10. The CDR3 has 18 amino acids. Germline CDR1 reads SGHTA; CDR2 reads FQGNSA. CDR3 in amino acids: CASSFSGTSGYSSYEQYF. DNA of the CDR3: TGTGCCAGCAGCTTTTCCGGGACTAGCGGTTATAGCTCCTACGAGCAGTACTTC.

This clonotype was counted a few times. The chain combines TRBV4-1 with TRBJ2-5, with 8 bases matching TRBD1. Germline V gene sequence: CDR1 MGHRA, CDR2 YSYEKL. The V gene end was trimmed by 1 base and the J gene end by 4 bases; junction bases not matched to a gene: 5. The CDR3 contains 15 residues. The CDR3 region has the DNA TGCGCCAGCAGCCAAGGGCAGGGGGCACGAGAGACCCAGTACTTC. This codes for CASSQGQGARETQYF.

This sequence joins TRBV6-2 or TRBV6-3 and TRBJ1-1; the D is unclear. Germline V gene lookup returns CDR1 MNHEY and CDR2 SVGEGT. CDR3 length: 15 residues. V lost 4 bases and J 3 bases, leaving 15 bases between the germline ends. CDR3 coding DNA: TGTGCCAGCAGTTTGGATTTAAGGCTGGACACTGAAGCTTTCTTT. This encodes CASSLDLRLDTEAFF.

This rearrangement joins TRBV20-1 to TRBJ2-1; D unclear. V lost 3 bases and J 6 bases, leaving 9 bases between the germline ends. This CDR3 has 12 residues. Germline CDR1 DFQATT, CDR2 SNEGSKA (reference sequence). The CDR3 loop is CSASPSGNEQFF. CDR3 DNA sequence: TGCAGTGCTAGCCCCAGTGGCAATGAGCAGTTCTTC.

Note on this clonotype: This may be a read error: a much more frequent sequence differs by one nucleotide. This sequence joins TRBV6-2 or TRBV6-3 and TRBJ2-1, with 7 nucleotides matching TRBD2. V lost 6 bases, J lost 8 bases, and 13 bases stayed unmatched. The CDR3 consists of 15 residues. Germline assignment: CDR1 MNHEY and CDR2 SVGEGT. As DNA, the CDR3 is TGTGCCAGCAGACTCGTACGAGCGGGGTATTATGAGCAGTTCTTC. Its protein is CASRLVRAGYYEQFF.

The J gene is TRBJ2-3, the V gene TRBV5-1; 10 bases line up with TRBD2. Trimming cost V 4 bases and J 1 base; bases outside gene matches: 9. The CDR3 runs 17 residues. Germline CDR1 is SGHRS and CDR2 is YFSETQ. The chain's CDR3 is CASSLAGLAGGTDTQYF. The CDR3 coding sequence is TGCGCCAGCAGCCTCGCCGGGCTAGCGGGGGGCACAGATACGCAGTATTTT.